What follows describes a single T cell receptor beta chain. Its specificity is unknown. This may arise from a read error, as a much more abundant clone is one base away. Sequenced by immunoSEQ multiplex PCR; TCRdb stores in-frame clones only, minus some. This table holds 1 million to 1.2 million clones, about 72% found once. The junction had 2 bases not matched to a gene; V was cut back by 5 bases and J by 4 bases. Germline V gene lookup returns CDR1 SGHTA and CDR2 FQGNSA. This CDR3 has 13 residues. The sample originates from a study of shared clonotypes between healthy human individuals. Study-level points and caveats: Clonotype sharing across a few donors was observed for about 5.2% of naive CD4 clonotypes. Generally, estimated richness proved larger in naive subsets than it did in memory subsets.

The sample consisted of memory CD4+ T cells from PBMCs. Subset denoted: CD45RA-negative fraction. The clonotype was recovered from a man aged 18 to 29 in good health. Some clones in this sample may be carry-over from other donors' samples. The genes are TRBV7-2 and TRBJ2-5; 9 bases align to TRBD1. The CDR3 here is CASSRGQGETQYF. The CDR3 bases are TGTGCCAGCAGCCGGGGACAGGGAGAGACCCAGTACTTC.